This T cell receptor (beta chain) is drawn from a study of PD-L1 blockade in urothelial cancer. About the study: After treatment start, blood was analyzed at 3 weeks (second dose) and at 6 weeks.

The CDR3 loop spans 14 amino acids. Germline-derived CDR1 and CDR2 are SGHAT and FQNNGV. The V end was cut by 3 bases, the J end by 4 bases, with 13 bases between. Libraries were prepared by immunoSEQ multiplex PCR; TCRdb keeps only in-frame clonotypes and omits some of them. Of 60,000 to 85,000 clones in the sample, around 90% were seen once. The specimen comprised PBMCs, sampled around atezolizumab (anti-PD-L1) treatment. The receptor was derived from a woman in her 70s with urothelial cancer. This rearrangement joins TRBV11-2 to TRBJ2-7; tentative D call: TRBD2 (5 bases). CDR3 in amino acids: CASSFSEGSYEQYF. CDR3 coding DNA: TGTGCCAGCAGCTTTAGTGAGGGTTCATACGAGCAGTACTTC.